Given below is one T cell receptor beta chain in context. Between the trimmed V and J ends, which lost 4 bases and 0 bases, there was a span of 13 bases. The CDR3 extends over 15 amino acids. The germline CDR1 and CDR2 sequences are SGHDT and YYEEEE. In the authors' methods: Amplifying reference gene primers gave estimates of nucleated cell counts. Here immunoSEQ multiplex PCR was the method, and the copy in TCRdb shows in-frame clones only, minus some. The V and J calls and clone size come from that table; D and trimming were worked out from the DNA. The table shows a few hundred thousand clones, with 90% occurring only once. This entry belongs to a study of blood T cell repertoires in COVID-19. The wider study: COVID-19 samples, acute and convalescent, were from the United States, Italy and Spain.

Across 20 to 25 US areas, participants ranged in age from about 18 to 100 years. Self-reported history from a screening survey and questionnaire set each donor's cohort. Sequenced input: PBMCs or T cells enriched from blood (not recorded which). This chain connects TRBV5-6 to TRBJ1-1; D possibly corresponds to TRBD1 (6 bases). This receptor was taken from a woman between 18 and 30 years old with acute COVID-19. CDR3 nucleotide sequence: TGTGCCAGCAGCCCACGGGGGGCCTTGAACACTGAAGCTTTCTTT. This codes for CASSPRGALNTEAFF. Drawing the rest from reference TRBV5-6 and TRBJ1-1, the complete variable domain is DAGVTQSPTHLIKTRGQQVTLRCSPKSGHDTVSWYQQALGQGPQFIFQYYEEEERQRGNFPDRFSGHQFPNYSSELNVNALLLGDSALYLCASSPRGALNTEAFFGQGTRLTVV.